This entry describes one T cell receptor (beta chain). In the original processing: Nucleated cell number was recorded as an estimate derived from reference gene primer amplification. Profiling relied on immunoSEQ multiplex PCR, and the TCRdb table lists in-frame clones only, not all of them. That table is the source of V, J and clone size, and D and trimming were worked out from the DNA. Of 150,000 to 200,000 clones listed, about 88% are singletons. These data come from a study of blood T cell repertoires in COVID-19. Study-wide background: The study drew acute and convalescent COVID-19 samples from the United States, Italy and Spain. PBMCs, B-cell-depleted T cells, or T cells provided the cDNA or gDNA that made up the material.

The TCR originated in a man in his 60s with acute or convalescent COVID-19. Material for sequencing was peripheral blood.

CDR3 residues: CASSPSPAQRAGELFF. CDR3 DNA: TGTGCCAGCTCACCATCTCCAGCCCAGAGGGCCGGGGAGCTGTTTTTT. J is TRBJ2-2 and V is TRBV18, with a weak D call TRBD2 (5 bases). The V end was cut by 2 bases, the J end by 6 bases, with 16 bases between. The CDR3 is 16 amino acids. The germline V gene encodes CDR1 KGHSH and CDR2 LQKENI. Complete variable domain (other parts from reference TRBV18 and TRBJ2-2): NAGVMQNPRHLVRRRGQEARLRCSPMKGHSHVYWYRQLPEEGLKFMVYLQKENIIDESGMPKERFSAEFPKEGPSILRIQQVVRGDSAAYFCASSPSPAQRAGELFFGEGSRLTVL.